The clone carrying this T cell receptor (beta chain) was counted a single time. The antigen is unknown. Mismatch with germline at one junction end may stem from a read error. The CDR3 loop spans 11 amino acids. The study made its TCR cDNA through 5'RACE template switching. That step introduced a universal primer site along with UMIs. TCRdb itself ran the 5' RACE reads through MiXCR, one entry per CDR3 protein. The data contain around 610,000 distinct CDR3 sequences, roughly 14% of them singletons. The data were obtained in a study of T cells after yellow fever vaccination. Overall study: For low cell numbers, libraries were made with SMART-Seq v4 Ultra Low Input.

Overall study results and limits: Detected again after the booster were most primary-vaccination clones, at approximately 95% CD4 and roughly 88% CD8.

The sequence was collected from a man aged 30 to 45 who received the YFV17D yellow fever vaccine. The chain has TRBV12-3 or TRBV12-4 and TRBJ2-1; D tentatively reads TRBD1 or TRBD2 (5 bases each). This specimen was PBMCs, taken on the day of the yellow fever booster vaccination. The CDR3 coding sequence is TGTACCAGCAGGGACGGGACGGAGCAGTTCTTC. It specifies CTSRDGTEQFF.